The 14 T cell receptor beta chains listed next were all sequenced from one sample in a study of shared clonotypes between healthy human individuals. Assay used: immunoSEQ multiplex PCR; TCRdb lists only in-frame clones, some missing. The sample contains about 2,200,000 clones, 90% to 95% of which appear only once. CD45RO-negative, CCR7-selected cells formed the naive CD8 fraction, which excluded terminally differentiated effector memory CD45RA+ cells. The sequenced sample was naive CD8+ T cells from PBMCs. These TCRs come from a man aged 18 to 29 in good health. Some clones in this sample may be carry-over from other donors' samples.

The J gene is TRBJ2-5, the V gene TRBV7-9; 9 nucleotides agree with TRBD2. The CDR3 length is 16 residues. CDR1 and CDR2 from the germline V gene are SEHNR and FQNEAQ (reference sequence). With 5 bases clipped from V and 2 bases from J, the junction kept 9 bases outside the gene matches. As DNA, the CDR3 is TGTGCCAGCAGCCCCTGGGTAGCGGGAGCTCAAGAGACCCAGTACTTC. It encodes CASSPWVAGAQETQYF.

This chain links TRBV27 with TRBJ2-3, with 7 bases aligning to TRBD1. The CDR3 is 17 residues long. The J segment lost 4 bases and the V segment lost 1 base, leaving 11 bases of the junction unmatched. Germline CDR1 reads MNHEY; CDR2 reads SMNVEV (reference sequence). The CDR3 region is CASSLLRADRVADTQYF. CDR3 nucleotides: TGTGCCAGCAGTTTATTGAGAGCTGACAGGGTTGCAGATACGCAGTATTTT.

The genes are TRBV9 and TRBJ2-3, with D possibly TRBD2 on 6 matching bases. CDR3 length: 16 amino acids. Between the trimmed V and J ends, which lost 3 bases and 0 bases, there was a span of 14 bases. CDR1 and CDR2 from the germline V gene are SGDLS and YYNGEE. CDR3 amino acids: CASSGDGGTSTDTQYF. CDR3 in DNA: TGTGCCAGCAGCGGTGACGGTGGGACTAGCACAGATACGCAGTATTTT.

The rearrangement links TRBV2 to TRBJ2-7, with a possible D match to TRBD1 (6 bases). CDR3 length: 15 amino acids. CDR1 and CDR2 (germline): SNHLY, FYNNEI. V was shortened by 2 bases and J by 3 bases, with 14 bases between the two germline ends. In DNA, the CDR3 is TGTGCCAGCAGTGAACTAGGGGGAAGACTCTACGAGCAGTACTTC. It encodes CASSELGGRLYEQYF.

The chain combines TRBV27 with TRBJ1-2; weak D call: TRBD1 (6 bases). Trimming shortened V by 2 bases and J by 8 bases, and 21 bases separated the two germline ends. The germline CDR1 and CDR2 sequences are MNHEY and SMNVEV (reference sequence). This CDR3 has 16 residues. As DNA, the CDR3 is TGTGCCAGCAGTTTAATTGGGGGGGCTCCTATTGAAGGCTACACCTTC. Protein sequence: CASSLIGGAPIEGYTF.

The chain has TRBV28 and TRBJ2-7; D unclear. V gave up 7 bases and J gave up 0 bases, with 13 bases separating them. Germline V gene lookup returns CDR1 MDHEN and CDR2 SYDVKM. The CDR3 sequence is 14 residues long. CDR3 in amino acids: CASMSQRSSYEQYF. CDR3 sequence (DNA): TGTGCCAGCATGTCACAGAGGAGCTCCTACGAGCAGTACTTC.

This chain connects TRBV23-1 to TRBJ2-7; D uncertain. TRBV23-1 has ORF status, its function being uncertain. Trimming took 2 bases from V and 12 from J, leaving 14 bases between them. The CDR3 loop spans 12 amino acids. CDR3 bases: TGCGCCAGCAGTCAACCGAACACCCGCGGGTACTTC. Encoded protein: CASSQPNTRGYF.

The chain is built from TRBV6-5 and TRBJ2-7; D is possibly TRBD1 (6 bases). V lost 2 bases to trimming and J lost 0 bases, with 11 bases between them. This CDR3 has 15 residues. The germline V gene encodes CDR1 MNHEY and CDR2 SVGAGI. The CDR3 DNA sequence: TGTGCCAGCAGTTACATGGCAGGGGTCTCCTACGAGCAGTACTTC. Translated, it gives CASSYMAGVSYEQYF.

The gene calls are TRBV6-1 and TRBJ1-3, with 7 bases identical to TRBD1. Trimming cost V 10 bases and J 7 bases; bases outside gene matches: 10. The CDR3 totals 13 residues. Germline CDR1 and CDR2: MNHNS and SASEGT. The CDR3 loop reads CATVLGGRNTIYF. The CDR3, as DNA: TGTGCCACCGTACTAGGGGGCAGGAACACCATATATTTT.

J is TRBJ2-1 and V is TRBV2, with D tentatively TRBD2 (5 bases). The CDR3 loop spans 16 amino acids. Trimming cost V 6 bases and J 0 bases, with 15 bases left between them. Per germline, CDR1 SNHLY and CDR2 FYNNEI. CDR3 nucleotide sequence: TGTGCCAGCAGGGATGTACCGGGGAGCTCCTACAATGAGCAGTTCTTC. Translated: CASRDVPGSSYNEQFF.

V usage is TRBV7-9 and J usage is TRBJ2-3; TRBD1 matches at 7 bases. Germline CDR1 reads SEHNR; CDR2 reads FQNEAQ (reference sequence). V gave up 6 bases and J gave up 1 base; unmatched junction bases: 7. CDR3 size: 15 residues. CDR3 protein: CASRPGTARTDTQYF. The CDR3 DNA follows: TGTGCCAGCAGGCCGGGGACAGCCCGCACAGATACGCAGTATTTT.

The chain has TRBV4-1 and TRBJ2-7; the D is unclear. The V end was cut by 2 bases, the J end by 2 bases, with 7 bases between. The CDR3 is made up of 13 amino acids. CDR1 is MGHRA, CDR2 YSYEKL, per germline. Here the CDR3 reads CASSQSLTYEQYF. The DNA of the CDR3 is TGCGCCAGCAGCCAAAGTCTCACCTACGAGCAGTACTTC.

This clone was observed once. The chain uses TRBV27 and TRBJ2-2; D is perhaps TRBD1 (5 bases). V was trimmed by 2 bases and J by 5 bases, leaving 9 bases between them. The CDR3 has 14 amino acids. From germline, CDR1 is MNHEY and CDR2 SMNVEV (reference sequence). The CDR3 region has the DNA TGTGCCAGCAGTTTAAGGGGATGGACCGGGGAGCTGTTTTTT. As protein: CASSLRGWTGELFF.

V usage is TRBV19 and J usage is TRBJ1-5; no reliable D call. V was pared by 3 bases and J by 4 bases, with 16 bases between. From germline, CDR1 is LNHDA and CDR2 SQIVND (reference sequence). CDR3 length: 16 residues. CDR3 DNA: TGTGCCAGTAGTATCCCGGCTTACAGAGTAAATCAGCCCCAGCATTTT. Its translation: CASSIPAYRVNQPQHF.